This record looks at one T cell receptor (beta chain) sequence and its context. Authors' data handling: Researchers report that nucleated cell counts were estimated from reference gene primer amplification. The table came from immunoSEQ multiplex PCR; TCRdb's copy has only in-frame clones and leaves some out. The V and J calls and clone size were taken over from that table, and D and trimming were inferred from the DNA. Here the sample spans some 380,000 clones, 88% being singletons. This sample was included in a study of blood T cell repertoires in COVID-19. Study overall: Acute and convalescent COVID-19 specimens originated in the United States, Italy and Spain.

The CDR3 totals 14 residues. From germline, CDR1 is KGHSH and CDR2 LQKENI. Trimming stripped 0 bases from V and 4 bases from J, with 9 bases between. The receptor was derived from a woman in her thirties or forties with acute COVID-19. The sample taken for sequencing was PBMCs or T cells enriched from blood (not recorded which). The chain carries TRBV18 and TRBJ1-2, with a possible D match to TRBD1 (5 bases). The CDR3 nucleotides are TGTGCCAGCTCACCACCAACAGGACCCTATGGCTACACCTTC. As protein: CASSPPTGPYGYTF.